A few counts support the clone carrying this T cell receptor beta chain. These data belong to a study of patients and donors after allogeneic stem cell transplantation. TCRdb redid the calling of the RT-PCR reads with MiXCR, one entry per CDR3 protein. The repertoire holds about 110,000 distinct CDR3 sequences, 35% seen once, with around 25% in the top ten. Germline CDR1 is MNHEY and CDR2 is SVGAGI. This CDR3 region has 15 residues. V lost 5 bases, J lost 2 bases, and 7 bases stayed unmatched. The V gene is TRBV6-5, the J gene TRBJ2-5, with 8 bases aligning to TRBD2. The sequence came from a human donor who was either an allogeneic HSCT recipient or a stem cell or donor lymphocyte infusion donor (not recorded which). It is not recorded whose cells these are; they may come from a transplant donor. Sequences were obtained from blood, either unsorted or a sorted T cell fraction (not recorded which). The chain's CDR3 is CASSQLAVEQETQYF. The CDR3 DNA reads as TGTGCCAGCAGTCAACTAGCGGTTGAACAAGAGACCCAGTACTTC.